The 5 T cell receptor beta chains in this list originate from one sample, sequenced in a study of shared T cell receptors in the human thymus. Clones were read by immunoSEQ multiplex PCR, and TCRdb kept only the in-frame ones, dropping some. The table has just under 550,000 clones, more than 75% seen once; the top ten hold about 0.014%. These data also formed part of another study, on human thymus T cells.

Sequences were obtained from thymocytes. Receptors originate from a boy in the first two years of life with a congenital heart defect.

CDR3 protein: CASSSCKRQDCNQPQHF. The DNA of the CDR3 is TGTGCCAGCAGCTCCTGCAAGAGACAGGACTGCAATCAGCCCCAGCATTTT. The chain couples TRBV7-6 to TRBJ1-5; D is perhaps TRBD1 (6 bases). CDR1 and CDR2 from the germline V gene are SGHVS and FNYEAQ. This CDR3 contains 17 residues. V was trimmed by 4 bases and J by 2 bases, leaving 18 bases between them.

The chain employs TRBV6-5 and TRBJ2-2; TRBD2 matches at 13 bases. This CDR3 has 14 residues. Trimming cost V 4 bases and J 8 bases; bases outside gene matches: 1. Per the germline V gene, CDR1 is MNHEY and CDR2 is SVGAGI. CDR3 sequence reads: CASSLLAGGGELFF. Written as DNA, the CDR3 is TGTGCCAGCAGTTTACTAGCGGGAGGGGGGGAGCTGTTTTTT.

This sequence joins TRBV13 and TRBJ2-7; 7 bases align to TRBD2. There are 15 residues in the CDR3. Germline loops: CDR1 PRHDT, CDR2 FYEKMQ (reference sequence). J was trimmed by 3 bases and V by 0 bases; bases with no gene match: 5. The chain's CDR3 is CASSLGPAGDYEQYF. CDR3 DNA sequence: TGTGCCAGCAGCTTAGGACCCGCGGGGGACTACGAGCAGTACTTC. The full variable domain, rest sourced from reference TRBV13 and TRBJ2-7, is AAGVIQSPRHLIKEKRETATLKCYPIPRHDTVYWYQQGPGQDPQFLISFYEKMQSDKGSIPDRFSAQQFSDYHSELNMSSLELGDSALYFCASSLGPAGDYEQYFGPGTRLTVT.

The chain recombines TRBV5-1 with TRBJ2-7; 13 bases fit TRBD2. J was trimmed by 1 base and V by 4 bases; bases with no gene match: 8. The CDR3 runs 17 residues. The V gene's germline CDR1 is SGHRS and CDR2 YFSETQ. Here the CDR3 reads CASSPRTSGSVSYEQYF. The CDR3 DNA reads TGCGCCAGCAGCCCCCGGACTAGCGGGAGTGTTTCCTACGAGCAGTACTTC.

The chain has TRBV6-5 and TRBJ1-4, with no clear D. Per the germline V gene, CDR1 is MNHEY and CDR2 is SVGAGI. V was shortened by 0 bases and J by 8 bases, with 16 bases between the two germline ends. The CDR3 length is 16 residues. CDR3 in amino acids: CASSYSNSGRWEKLFF. The CDR3 nucleotides read TGTGCCAGCAGTTACTCGAATAGTGGGAGGTGGGAAAAACTGTTTTTT.